The 27 T cell receptor beta chains given below trace back to one sample, sequenced in a study of T-cell reconstitution after alpha-beta-depleted transplantation in children. TCRbeta library preparation incorporated unique molecular identifiers. TCRdb passed the PCR reads through MiXCR, listing each CDR3 protein once. The repertoire has fewer than 450,000 distinct CDR3 sequences, around 15% of them found once; the top ten carry around two fifths. Source: PBMCs, mostly from graft donor cells, taken 360 days after TCRalphabeta/CD19-depleted stem cell transplant. The receptors come from a male patient aged 2 to 9 who had a stem cell transplant for acute lymphoblastic leukemia, so the T cells may come from the graft donor.

Ten or more counts support this clonotype. The gene calls are TRBV5-1 and TRBJ2-3; 8 positions agree with TRBD2. The length of the CDR3 is 14 residues. The trim removed 6 bases at V and 0 bases at J, leaving 3 bases unmatched. Germline V gene sequence: CDR1 SGHRS, CDR2 YFSETQ. The CDR3 region is CASKLAVSTDTQYF. The CDR3 DNA reads as TGCGCCAGCAAACTAGCGGTTAGCACAGATACGCAGTATTTT.

This clonotype was found once. J is TRBJ2-3 and V is TRBV12-3 or TRBV12-4, with 12 bases matching TRBD2. The CDR3 totals 14 residues. The trim removed 7 bases at V and 5 bases at J, leaving 4 bases unmatched. CDR3 region: CASTKLAGGDTQYF. CDR3 bases: TGTGCCAGCACCAAACTAGCGGGAGGAGATACGCAGTATTTT.

This clonotype appeared a few times. The V and J genes are TRBV11-1 and TRBJ2-3; D might be TRBD1 (6 bases). Germline V gene lookup returns CDR1 SGHAT and CDR2 FQDESV (reference sequence). V lost 0 bases and J lost 0, with 19 bases in between. The length of the CDR3 is 19 residues. The CDR3 spells CASSLAPSWGRTSTDTQYF. Here the CDR3 DNA reads TGTGCCAGCAGCTTAGCTCCATCTTGGGGGCGAACTAGCACAGATACGCAGTATTTT. Supplemented by reference TRBV11-1 and TRBJ2-3, the full variable domain reads EAEVAQSPRYKITEKSQAVAFWCDPISGHATLYWYRQILGQGPELLVQFQDESVVDDSQLPKDRFSAERLKGVDSTLKIQPAELGDSAMYLCASSLAPSWGRTSTDTQYFGPGTRLTVL.

This clonotype has a single count. The chain combines TRBV28 with TRBJ2-2; D may be TRBD2 (5 bases). The germline V and J ends were trimmed by 8 bases and 2 bases, with 18 bases remaining between them. Germline V gene lookup returns CDR1 MDHEN and CDR2 SYDVKM. The CDR3 spans 16 residues. DNA for the CDR3: TGTGCCAGCTATCCTTTTAGCGAGGCCAACACCGGGGAGCTGTTTTTT. Translation gives CASYPFSEANTGELFF.

This clonotype occurred a few times. V gene TRBV7-9 combines with J gene TRBJ1-1; 7 bases fit TRBD1. J lost 1 base, V lost 8 bases, and 13 bases had no gene match. The CDR3 length is 16 residues. The germline gives CDR1 SEHNR, CDR2 FQNEAQ (reference sequence). CDR3 coding DNA: TGTGCCAGCCAGCAGGCCCAGGGGGTATGGAACACTGAAGCTTTCTTT. Protein sequence: CASQQAQGVWNTEAFF.

This rearrangement joins TRBV20-1 to TRBJ2-7, with D possibly called TRBD1 or TRBD2 (5 bases each). CDR3 length equals 15 residues. V lost 5 bases and J 2 bases, leaving 19 bases between the germline ends. CDR1 and CDR2 (germline): DFQATT, SNEGSKA (reference sequence). As DNA, the CDR3 is TGCAGTGCTTCTCACACCGGGACGGGCCCCTACGAGCAGTACTTC. It encodes CSASHTGTGPYEQYF.

This clonotype was picked up a small number of times. The chain is built from TRBV12-3 or TRBV12-4 and TRBJ2-1; perhaps TRBD2 as D (6 bases). This CDR3 is built from 15 residues. The V end lost 4 bases, the J end lost 6 bases, and 16 bases lay between the germline ends. The CDR3 here is CASSSLWTKPNEQFF. The CDR3 DNA follows: TGTGCCAGCAGTTCCCTCTGGACTAAGCCCAATGAGCAGTTCTTC.

This clonotype was picked up many times. The chain couples TRBV29-1 to TRBJ2-5, with D perhaps TRBD2 (6 bases). The CDR3 is 12 residues long. In germline, CDR1 is SQVTM, CDR2 ANQGSEA. V lost 3 bases, J lost 4 bases, and 9 bases lay in between. The CDR3 spells CSVDPGGETQYF. For the CDR3, the DNA is TGCAGCGTTGACCCCGGGGGAGAGACCCAGTACTTC.

The rearrangement uses TRBV20-1 and TRBJ2-2; TRBD2 agrees at 14 bases. V trimming: 2 bases; J trimming: 7 bases; junction bases outside the gene matches: 6. Germline assignment: CDR1 DFQATT and CDR2 SNEGSKA (reference sequence). The CDR3 is 16 amino acids. Here the CDR3 reads CSARRGLAGGIGELFF. The CDR3, as DNA: TGCAGTGCTAGACGAGGACTAGCGGGAGGAATCGGGGAGCTGTTTTTT.

This clonotype occurred many times. The rearrangement joins TRBV12-3 or TRBV12-4 to TRBJ2-5; D unclear. The V end was cut by 6 bases, the J end by 1 base, with 6 bases between. The CDR3 has 12 residues. Here the CDR3 reads CASSFGQETQYF. CDR3 sequence (DNA): TGTGCCAGCAGCTTCGGCCAAGAGACCCAGTACTTC.

The J gene is TRBJ2-5, the V gene TRBV15; TRBD1 matches 7 bases. The CDR3 totals 17 residues. V shed 2 bases and J 7 bases; nucleotides not matched to a gene: 16. Germline V gives CDR1 LNHNV, CDR2 YYDKDF (reference sequence). This CDR3 reads CATSRSPTTGTDVTQYF. The CDR3 coding sequence is TGTGCCACCAGCAGATCCCCTACGACAGGGACGGACGTGACCCAGTACTTC.

This clonotype was detected ten times or more. This chain links TRBV12-3 or TRBV12-4 with TRBJ2-1; D is perhaps TRBD2 (5 bases). Trimming pared 0 bases from V and 11 bases from J, leaving 8 bases between. This CDR3 is 12 amino acids long. The CDR3 loop is CASSLARGKQFF. CDR3 nucleotides: TGTGCCAGCAGTTTAGCCCGGGGAAAGCAGTTCTTC.

The chain couples TRBV7-2 to TRBJ1-2; D is ambiguous. The V end lost 7 bases, the J end lost 5 bases, and 20 bases lay between the germline ends. The CDR3 runs 15 residues. In germline, CDR1 is SGHTA, CDR2 FQGNSA. CDR3 sequence reads: CASTPGSGSWYGYTF. The CDR3 coding sequence is TGTGCCAGCACCCCGGGGTCGGGGTCTTGGTATGGCTACACCTTC.

The table lists this clonotype with a few counts. The J gene is TRBJ2-1, the V gene TRBV5-1; unclear D gene. Germline V gene data show CDR1 as SGHRS and CDR2 as YFSETQ. V lost 2 bases to trimming and J lost 4 bases, with 13 bases between them. This CDR3 region has 15 residues. CDR3 DNA sequence: TGCGCCAGCAGCTTTATAGAAGCAGGATACAATGAGCAGTTCTTC. Translating gives CASSFIEAGYNEQFF. Full variable domain (missing parts from reference TRBV5-1 and TRBJ2-1): KAGVTQTPRYLIKTRGQQVTLSCSPISGHRSVSWYQQTPGQGLQFLFEYFSETQRNKGNFPGRFSGRQFSNSRSEMNVSTLELGDSALYLCASSFIEAGYNEQFFGPGTRLTVL.

V is TRBV5-1 and J is TRBJ2-3, with D tentatively TRBD2 (5 bases). This CDR3 has 16 amino acids. Germline CDR1 and CDR2: SGHRS and YFSETQ. V lost 0 bases to trimming and J lost 4 bases, with 15 bases between them. In nucleotides, the CDR3 is TGCGCCAGCAGCTTGGGGGCGACTTGGCGGGCAGATACGCAGTATTTT. Translated: CASSLGATWRADTQYF.

The chain is built from TRBV10-3 and TRBJ2-5, with 8 bases that match TRBD2. The CDR3 is made up of 14 amino acids. The trim removed 4 bases at V and 5 bases at J, leaving 6 bases unmatched. Germline CDR1 and CDR2: ENHRY and SYGVKD. CDR3 region: CAISGSGGPETQYF. For the CDR3, the DNA is TGTGCCATCAGTGGGTCGGGAGGGCCGGAGACCCAGTACTTC.

In DNA form, the CDR3 reads TGTGCCAGCAGCCAAGATGCGGGGGCAGGAACAGATACGCAGTATTTT. Amino acids: CASSQDAGAGTDTQYF. The chain carries TRBV3-1 and TRBJ2-3; maybe TRBD2 (7 bases). This CDR3 has 16 residues. Germline-derived CDR1 and CDR2 are LGHDT and YNNKEL (reference sequence). V was trimmed by 0 bases and J by 3 bases, leaving 13 bases between them.

In its sample, this clonotype was seen a few times. The chain links TRBV20-1 to TRBJ2-5; no definite D call. This CDR3 has 16 amino acids. CDR1 is DFQATT, CDR2 SNEGSKA, per germline (reference sequence). The V and J ends lost 0 bases and 3 bases respectively, with 17 bases between them. The DNA for the CDR3 is TGCAGTGCTAGAGATTATAGGGCTGCAATTAAAGAGACCCAGTACTTC. Translating it yields CSARDYRAAIKETQYF.

The chain links TRBV12-3 or TRBV12-4 to TRBJ2-4; the D call may be TRBD1 or TRBD2 (6 bases each). This CDR3 spans 14 amino acids. V lost 1 base and J lost 9, with 13 bases in between. CDR3 bases: TGTGCCAGCAGTTTAGAGGGGGGCTTAAGCATTCAGTACTTC. It specifies CASSLEGGLSIQYF.

This clonotype appeared once. The CDR3 here is CATSDQSTGPRGTQYF. Written as DNA, the CDR3 is TGTGCCACCAGTGACCAATCCACAGGCCCCCGGGGGACCCAGTACTTC. V is TRBV24-1 and J is TRBJ2-5; possibly TRBD1 or TRBD2 for D (5 bases each). The CDR3 totals 16 residues. Per germline, CDR1 KGHDR and CDR2 SFDVKD. The V end lost 4 bases, the J end lost 7 bases, and 21 bases lay between the germline ends.

This clonotype has ten or more counts. The chain joins TRBV6-5 to TRBJ2-5, with TRBD2 matching 14 bases. The CDR3 length is 16 residues. V lost 7 bases, J lost 4 bases, and 8 bases stayed unmatched. CDR1 is MNHEY and CDR2 is SVGAGI in the germline V gene. The CDR3 protein is CASTLRLAGGGETQYF. The CDR3 bases are TGTGCCAGCACCCTAAGACTAGCGGGAGGGGGAGAGACCCAGTACTTC.

This clonotype was seen more than once but under ten times. Written as DNA, the CDR3 is TGTGCCAGCAGCCAAGTACCCGGACCTGAGCAGTTCTTC. It specifies CASSQVPGPEQFF. V gene TRBV4-2 combines with J gene TRBJ2-1; D not resolved. V was cut by 1 base and J by 9 bases, with 10 bases left in between. This CDR3 is built from 13 residues. Germline V CDR1 and CDR2: LGHNA, YNFKEQ.

The chain has TRBV27 and TRBJ2-1; D is uncertain. The CDR3 is 14 residues long. Deletions cut 5 bases from V and 6 bases from J, with 14 bases between. The germline CDR1 and CDR2 sequences are MNHEY and SMNVEV (reference sequence). As DNA, the CDR3 is TGTGCCAGCAGTCCGACTCCACGACTCAATGAGCAGTTCTTC. This sequence encodes CASSPTPRLNEQFF.

This clonotype was recorded many times. The chain combines TRBV7-3 with TRBJ2-1; 7 bases line up with TRBD1. CDR1 is SGHTA, CDR2 FQGTGA, per germline. The CDR3 length is 15 residues. Trimming took 1 base from V and 8 from J; bases not matched to a gene: 8. CDR3 sequence reads: CASSLIPAGGHEQFF. CDR3 in DNA: TGTGCCAGCAGCTTAATTCCGGCAGGGGGACATGAGCAGTTCTTC.

This chain's CDR3 is CASSRHQNEQFF. The CDR3 DNA follows: TGCGCCAGCAGTCGGCACCAAAATGAGCAGTTCTTC. The rearrangement joins TRBV23-1 to TRBJ2-1; D is ambiguous. TRBV23-1 carries the ORF label, with uncertain function. This CDR3 contains 12 residues. V gave up 4 bases and J gave up 7 bases, with 8 bases separating them.

This rearrangement joins TRBV6-1 to TRBJ2-5, with TRBD1 identical over 7 bases. The CDR3 runs 15 residues. The junction had 10 bases not matched to a gene; V was cut back by 5 bases and J by 4 bases. Looked up from germline, CDR1 is MNHNS and CDR2 is SASEGT. CDR3 residues: CASSLWGRGLETQYF. The DNA for the CDR3 is TGTGCCAGCAGTCTCTGGGGCAGGGGGTTAGAGACCCAGTACTTC.

The chain couples TRBV11-1 to TRBJ2-7, with D possibly being TRBD2 (6 bases). Germline V gene sequence: CDR1 SGHAT, CDR2 FQDESV (reference sequence). This CDR3 has 18 residues. V was pared by 3 bases and J by 2 bases, with 23 bases between. For the CDR3, the DNA is TGTGCCAGCAGCTTCATGGTCGGGGGACGGACGAGAACCTACGAGCAGTACTTC. It translates to CASSFMVGGRTRTYEQYF.